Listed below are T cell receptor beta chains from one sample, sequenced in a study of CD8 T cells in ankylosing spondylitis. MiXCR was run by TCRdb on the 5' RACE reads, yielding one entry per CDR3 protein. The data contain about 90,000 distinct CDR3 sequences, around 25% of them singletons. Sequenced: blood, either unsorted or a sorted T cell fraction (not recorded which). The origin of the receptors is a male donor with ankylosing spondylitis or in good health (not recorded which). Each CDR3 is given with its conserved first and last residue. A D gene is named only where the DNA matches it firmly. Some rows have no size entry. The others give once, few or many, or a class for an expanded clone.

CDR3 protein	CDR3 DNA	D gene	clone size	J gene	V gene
CATSTHRGLNQPQHF	TGTGCCACCAGCACCCACAGGGGCCTGAATCAGCCCCAGCATTTT	TRBD1	-	TRBJ1-5	TRBV15
CSATGAGNTQYF	TGCAGCGCGACTGGCGCAGGGAATACGCAGTATTTT	-	-	TRBJ2-3	TRBV29-1
CASSQFSRPNQPQHF	TGTGCCAGCAGCCAATTTAGCAGGCCCAATCAGCCCCAGCATTTT	-	-	TRBJ1-5	TRBV3-1
CASSQEGAGGQPQHF	TGCGCCAGCAGCCAAGAGGGGGCGGGGGGCCAGCCCCAGCATTTT	-	once	TRBJ1-5	TRBV4-1
CSASSYQQLWETQYF	TGCAGTGCTAGTTCCTACCAGCAACTTTGGGAGACCCAGTACTTC	-	-	TRBJ2-5	TRBV20-1
CASSPPSGGNEQFF	TGTGCCAGCAGCCCTCCTAGCGGGGGCAATGAGCAGTTCTTC	TRBD2	-	TRBJ2-1	TRBV7-2
CSAMGAGTGELFF	TGCAGTGCTATGGGGGCTGGCACCGGGGAGCTGTTTTTT	-	few	TRBJ2-2	TRBV20-1
CASSPGTPGNEQFF	TGTGCCAGCAGTCCAGGGACACCTGGGAATGAGCAGTTCTTC	-	few	TRBJ2-1	TRBV7-3
CASSLDPLMAGGELFF	TGTGCCAGCAGCTTAGACCCTTTGATGGCCGGCGGGGAGCTGTTTTTT	-	many	TRBJ2-2	TRBV7-2
CSARDSGEGTDTQYF	TGCAGTGCTAGAGACAGCGGGGAGGGCACAGATACGCAGTATTTT	TRBD2	few	TRBJ2-3	TRBV20-1
CASSVAGFISDTQYF	TGTGCCAGCAGCGTAGCGGGGTTTATTTCAGATACGCAGTATTTT	TRBD2	few	TRBJ2-3	TRBV6-1
CATSDLGGSSGRAADTQYF	TGTGCCACCAGTGATTTGGGGGGATCTAGCGGGAGGGCCGCAGATACGCAGTATTTT	TRBD2	few	TRBJ2-3	TRBV24-1
CASSDGTSGGADTQYF	TGTGCCAGCAGCGACGGGACTAGCGGGGGGGCAGATACGCAGTATTTT	TRBD2	once	TRBJ2-3	TRBV7-3
CASSLGGTNYGYTF	TGTGCCAGCAGCTTGGGCGGGACTAACTATGGCTACACCTTC	-	few	TRBJ1-2	TRBV5-8
CASSDTGEDYGYTF	TGTGCCAGCAGTGACACAGGGGAGGACTATGGCTACACCTTC	TRBD1	-	TRBJ1-2	TRBV6-1
CASSLAQGYTGELFF	TGTGCCAGCAGCTTGGCACAGGGATACACCGGGGAGCTGTTTTTT	-	-	TRBJ2-2	TRBV5-5
CASSPPSVNTEAFF	TGTGCCAGCTCACCACCATCAGTGAACACTGAAGCTTTCTTT	-	many	TRBJ1-1	TRBV18
CAISESAFEAFF	TGTGCCATCAGTGAATCCGCCTTTGAAGCTTTCTTT	-	few	TRBJ1-1	TRBV10-3
CASSLAGGGLALHEQYF	TGTGCCAGCAGCTTAGCCGGGGGTGGCCTAGCGCTTCACGAGCAGTACTTC	-	-	TRBJ2-7	TRBV7-8
CSAEGQGLGDTQYF	TGCAGCGCCGAGGGACAGGGGCTCGGAGATACGCAGTATTTT	TRBD1	many	TRBJ2-3	TRBV29-1
CASSTGQGRVGEQFF	TGTGCCAGCTCAACCGGACAGGGCCGTGTCGGTGAGCAGTTCTTC	TRBD1	few	TRBJ2-1	TRBV18
CASNDRDNEQFF	TGTGCCAGTAACGACAGAGACAATGAGCAGTTCTTC	-	-	TRBJ2-1	TRBV19
CASNVRGSPLHF	TGTGCCAGCAACGTGCGTGGTTCACCCCTCCACTTT	-	few	TRBJ1-6	TRBV28
CASSLTSGLAGEEQFF	TGTGCCAGCAGCTTAACGTCTGGACTAGCGGGGGAGGAGCAGTTCTTC	TRBD2	few	TRBJ2-1	TRBV7-3
CASSLLSEGDTQYF	TGTGCCAGCAGCTTGTTGTCTGAAGGGGATACGCAGTATTTT	-	few	TRBJ2-3	TRBV5-5
CATSRGGRTYQETQYF	TGTGCCACCAGCAGAGGCGGGAGGACGTACCAAGAGACCCAGTACTTC	TRBD2	-	TRBJ2-5	TRBV15
CASGSGAVSYNEQFF	TGTGCCAGCGGGTCGGGGGCGGTCTCCTACAATGAGCAGTTCTTC	-	-	TRBJ2-1	TRBV9
CSARGEGHVSGANVLTF	TGCAGTGCTAGAGGAGAAGGACACGTCTCTGGGGCCAACGTCCTGACTTTC	-	-	TRBJ2-6	TRBV20-1
CAIQQGREADTQYF	TGTGCCATACAACAGGGAAGGGAGGCAGATACGCAGTATTTT	-	-	TRBJ2-3	TRBV10-3
CSVRSQGTYEQYF	TGCAGCGTCCGTTCACAGGGGACCTACGAGCAGTACTTC	TRBD1	many	TRBJ2-7	TRBV29-1
CASSLALGLAGLYEQYF	TGCGCCAGCAGCTTGGCCCTCGGACTAGCGGGACTCTACGAGCAGTACTTC	TRBD2	-	TRBJ2-7	TRBV5-1
CASSSGQSTDTQYF	TGTGCCAGCAGCTCGGGACAGAGCACAGATACGCAGTATTTT	TRBD1	few	TRBJ2-3	TRBV11-2
CASSPPPWGRKKFTEAFF	TGTGCCAGCAGCCCCCCTCCCTGGGGCAGAAAAAAATTCACTGAAGCTTTCTTT	-	few	TRBJ1-1	TRBV11-1
CASSLARDRGPTEAFF	TGCGCCAGCAGCTTGGCTCGGGACAGGGGGCCCACTGAAGCTTTCTTT	TRBD1	-	TRBJ1-1	TRBV5-1
CASSYIRTGDRAEAFF	TGTGCCAGCAGTTACATTAGGACAGGGGATCGCGCTGAAGCTTTCTTT	TRBD1	-	TRBJ1-1	TRBV6-5
CASSLFTEAFF	TGTGCCAGCAGCTTGTTTACTGAAGCTTTCTTT	-	once	TRBJ1-1	TRBV5-5
CASSLVAGSAYNEQFF	TGCGCCAGCAGCTTGGTCGCGGGGTCTGCCTACAATGAGCAGTTCTTC	-	-	TRBJ2-1	TRBV5-1
CSVGTSGSQETQYF	TGCAGCGTGGGGACTAGCGGGAGTCAAGAGACCCAGTACTTC	TRBD2	few	TRBJ2-5	TRBV29-1
CASSRRLEGEQFF	TGTGCCAGCTCCCGGCGACTTGAGGGTGAGCAGTTCTTC	-	few	TRBJ2-1	TRBV18
CASSVVVGADNEQFF	TGTGCCAGCAGCGTAGTGGTGGGCGCAGACAATGAGCAGTTCTTC	-	few	TRBJ2-1	TRBV9
CSAGPGPSQETQYF	TGCAGTGCTGGACCGGGCCCATCACAAGAGACCCAGTACTTC	-	few	TRBJ2-5	TRBV20-1
CASRQLQGKDEQYF	TGTGCCAGCAGACAGCTACAGGGCAAAGACGAGCAGTACTTC	-	once	TRBJ2-7	TRBV6-1
CASSSRFGGDTGELFF	TGTGCCAGCAGCTCCCGGTTCGGGGGAGACACCGGGGAGCTGTTTTTT	-	-	TRBJ2-2	TRBV7-3
CAISDGSQPQHF	TGTGCCATCAGTGACGGGTCACAGCCCCAGCATTTT	-	few	TRBJ1-5	TRBV10-3
CASSIAGTEGDTQYF	TGCGCCAGCAGCATTGCCGGGACAGAGGGAGATACGCAGTATTTT	TRBD1	-	TRBJ2-3	TRBV5-1
CASSSMGQLLLFF	TGTGCCAGCAGTTCCATGGGACAGTTGTTATTGTTTTTT	TRBD1	few	TRBJ1-4	TRBV27
CASSGIMAGGNEQFF	TGTGCCAGCAGCGGTATCATGGCGGGGGGCAATGAGCAGTTCTTC	TRBD2	-	TRBJ2-1	TRBV9
CASRRAPADQPQHF	TGCGCCAGCAGACGGGCCCCCGCGGATCAGCCCCAGCATTTT	-	-	TRBJ1-5	TRBV5-1
CSGGSDTEAFF	TGCAGTGGGGGGTCCGATACTGAAGCTTTCTTT	-	many	TRBJ1-1	TRBV20-1
CASSLEGLAGGPGTQYF	TGCGCCAGCAGCTTGGAGGGACTAGCGGGGGGACCAGGGACCCAGTACTTC	TRBD2	-	TRBJ2-5	TRBV5-1
CASSLGTTASTDTQYF	TGCGCCAGCAGCTTGGGAACCACCGCCAGCACAGATACGCAGTATTTT	-	few	TRBJ2-3	TRBV5-1
CASSEILGWQGAQPQHF	TGTGCCAGCAGTGAAATCTTAGGGTGGCAGGGGGCTCAGCCCCAGCATTTT	TRBD1	-	TRBJ1-5	TRBV2
CASSLGLAVMQTETQYF	TGCGCCAGCAGCTTGGGACTAGCGGTGATGCAGACAGAGACCCAGTACTTC	TRBD2	few	TRBJ2-5	TRBV5-1
CRGLTGAGYTF	TGCCGGGGTTTGACAGGGGCCGGCTACACCTTC	TRBD1	-	TRBJ1-2	TRBV20-1
CASSFTGTKTYNEQFF	TGCGCCAGCAGCTTTACCGGGACTAAAACTTACAATGAGCAGTTCTTC	TRBD2	-	TRBJ2-1	TRBV5-1
CSADLGGPDTDTQCF	TGCAGTGCTGACCTTGGGGGGCCAGACACAGATACGCAGTGTTTT	-	-	TRBJ2-3	TRBV20-1
CSARDIGGAGEKLFF	TGCAGTGCTAGAGATATAGGGGGCGCGGGTGAAAAACTGTTTTTT	TRBD1	-	TRBJ1-4	TRBV20-1